This record concerns one T cell receptor beta chain sequence. The record originates from a study of blood T cell repertoires in COVID-19. Study context: Samples representing acute and convalescent COVID-19 were sourced from the United States, Italy and Spain. Nucleic acid was either cDNA or gDNA, and it came from T cells, B-cell-depleted T cells, or PBMCs.

Trimming cost V 1 base and J 4 bases, with 7 bases left between them. The CDR3 covers 14 residues. Germline CDR1 reads MNHEY; CDR2 reads SMNVEV (reference sequence). In the original processing: The authors estimated nucleated cell counts from reference gene primer amplification. Sequencing used immunoSEQ multiplex PCR; TCRdb keeps in-frame clones, though not all of them. The V and J calls and the clone size are those of that table, but D and trimming were determined from the DNA. This table has about 300,000 clones, roughly 90% appearing once. This receptor was taken from a man aged 18 to 30 who had recovered from COVID-19. The genes are TRBV27 and TRBJ2-2; possibly TRBD1 for D (5 bases). The sequencing input was peripheral blood. The DNA of the CDR3 is TGTGCCAGCAGTTTATTGGGGCTCACCGGGGAGCTGTTTTTT. Translated, it gives CASSLLGLTGELFF.